The next 25 T cell receptor beta chains were all read from a single sample in a study of Ad26.COV2.S vaccination and SARS-CoV-2 variants. Using immunoSEQ multiplex PCR, the repertoire was profiled, and TCRdb retains in-frame clones only, with some absent. Found here are some 290,000 clones, around 84% of them singletons; the top ten hold more than 1.5%. Treatment noted: some 19 received Ad26.COV2.S at low or high dose, single or two shots; 5 received placebo; per-sample allocation not given. Specimen acquisition occurred on day 63 following the initial vaccine or placebo injection. The source material was peripheral blood, sampled in a trial of Ad26.COV2.S vaccine versus placebo. The source of these receptors is a person between 18 and 60 years old who received the Ad26.COV2.S COVID-19 vaccine or a placebo.

This clone was recorded a few times. This sequence joins TRBV6-5 and TRBJ2-7; 7 bases are a match to TRBD1. Germline lookup yields CDR1 MNHEY and CDR2 SVGAGI. The V and J ends lost 5 bases and 3 bases, in that order; junction bases with no gene match: 7. The CDR3 is made up of 14 amino acids. The CDR3 here is CASSQTGTNYEQYF. The CDR3 DNA is TGTGCCAGCAGTCAGACAGGGACGAACTACGAGCAGTACTTC.

The chain couples TRBV30 to TRBJ1-1; D is possibly TRBD1 (6 bases). This CDR3 comprises 14 residues. Germline V gene sequence: CDR1 GTSNPN, CDR2 SVGIG (reference sequence). The V end lost 1 base, the J end lost 4 bases, and 13 bases lay between the germline ends. The CDR3 region has the DNA TGTGCCTGGAGTGGCCACAGGGTCCGCACTGAAGCTTTCTTT. Translating it yields CAWSGHRVRTEAFF. Full variable domain (rest looked up from reference TRBV30 and TRBJ1-1): SQTIHQWPATLVQPVGSPLSLECTVEGTSNPNLYWYRQAAGRGLQLLFYSVGIGQISSEVPQNLSASRPQDRQFILSSKKLLLSDSGFYLCAWSGHRVRTEAFFGQGTRLTVV.

The chain couples TRBV28 to TRBJ1-1; TRBD1 is a possible D gene (6 bases). The CDR3 has 13 residues. CDR1 and CDR2 (germline): MDHEN, SYDVKM. The V and J ends lost 6 bases and 7 bases respectively, with 15 bases between them. The CDR3 region is CASRAGQKDEAFF. CDR3 sequence (DNA): TGTGCCAGCAGAGCCGGACAGAAAGATGAAGCTTTCTTT.

The gene calls are TRBV18 and TRBJ2-7; D is unresolved. Germline loops: CDR1 KGHSH, CDR2 LQKENI. V was shortened by 2 bases and J by 0 bases, with 5 bases between the two germline ends. The CDR3 contains 13 residues. This CDR3 reads CASSPGNSYEQYF. CDR3 coding DNA: TGTGCCAGCTCACCAGGCAACTCCTACGAGCAGTACTTC.

The V gene is TRBV6-6, the J gene TRBJ1-6, with D unclear. The CDR3 is 16 amino acids. Germline assignment: CDR1 MNHNY and CDR2 SVGAGI (reference sequence). Trimming cost V 7 bases and J 9 bases, with 22 bases left between them. The CDR3 region is CASMDRPRSRSSPLHF. The CDR3 bases are TGTGCCAGCATGGATAGGCCCCGGTCCCGCAGTTCACCCCTCCACTTT.

The V call is TRBV2, the J call TRBJ1-2, with D possibly being TRBD1 (5 bases). The CDR3 extends over 16 amino acids. Germline CDR1 reads SNHLY; CDR2 reads FYNNEI. Trimming stripped 7 bases from V and 2 bases from J, with 20 bases between. The CDR3 loop is CASTDLETESNYGYTF. CDR3 nucleotides: TGTGCCAGCACTGATCTAGAGACAGAATCAAACTATGGCTACACCTTC.

This chain connects TRBV5-4 to TRBJ2-3; 8 positions agree with TRBD1. CDR3 size: 15 residues. Germline V gene data show CDR1 as SGHNT and CDR2 as YYREEE (reference sequence). With V trimmed by 1 base and J by 2 bases, 3 bases remained unmatched. CDR3 residues: CASSLRQGATDTQYF. CDR3 DNA: TGTGCCAGCAGCTTGCGGCAGGGGGCCACAGATACGCAGTATTTT.

The chain joins TRBV29-1 to TRBJ1-2; D unclear. Trimming cost V 2 bases and J 5 bases, with 6 bases left between them. Germline assignment: CDR1 SQVTM and CDR2 ANQGSEA. The CDR3 is 11 amino acids. CDR3 DNA sequence: TGCAGCGTTGAACGGGGATATGGCTACACCTTC. Its translation: CSVERGYGYTF.

CDR3 DNA: TGTGCCAGCAGTGAATTTAGCTCCTACAATGAGCAGTTCTTC. Amino acids: CASSEFSSYNEQFF. The V call is TRBV25-1, the J call TRBJ2-1, with D hard to call. The CDR3 runs 14 residues. Trimming removed 1 base at V and 0 bases at J, with 4 bases between. Looked up from germline, CDR1 is MGHDK and CDR2 is SYGVNS.

The chain combines TRBV2 with TRBJ1-4; no clear D gene. The CDR3 length is 11 residues. V was shortened by 7 bases and J by 5 bases, with 5 bases between the two germline ends. From germline, CDR1 is SNHLY and CDR2 FYNNEI. The chain's CDR3 is CASKGNEKLFF. For the CDR3, the DNA is TGTGCCAGCAAAGGGAATGAAAAACTGTTTTTT.

This chain joins TRBV5-4 and TRBJ2-7; a weak D match, TRBD2 (5 bases). Per the germline V gene, CDR1 is SGHNT and CDR2 is YYREEE (reference sequence). The V end lost 1 base, the J end lost 3 bases, and 11 bases lay between the germline ends. The CDR3 has 14 residues. This CDR3 is CASSLRGAVYEQYF. The CDR3 nucleotides are TGTGCCAGCAGCTTGCGGGGAGCGGTCTACGAGCAGTACTTC. Using reference TRBV5-4 and TRBJ2-7 for the parts outside the CDR3, the full variable domain is ETGVTQSPTHLIKTRGQQVTLRCSSQSGHNTVSWYQQALGQGPQFIFQYYREEENGRGNFPPRFSGLQFPNYSSELNVNALELDDSALYLCASSLRGAVYEQYFGPGTRLTVT.

V and J are TRBV5-4 and TRBJ1-2; 12 nucleotides agree with TRBD1. The CDR3 loop spans 14 amino acids. In germline, CDR1 is SGHNT, CDR2 YYREEE (reference sequence). V shed 3 bases and J 7 bases; nucleotides not matched to a gene: 4. CDR3 bases: TGTGCCAGCAGCTGGGGGACAGGGGGCTCTGGCTACACCTTC. This translates into CASSWGTGGSGYTF. Supplemented by reference TRBV5-4 and TRBJ1-2, the full variable domain reads ETGVTQSPTHLIKTRGQQVTLRCSSQSGHNTVSWYQQALGQGPQFIFQYYREEENGRGNFPPRFSGLQFPNYSSELNVNALELDDSALYLCASSWGTGGSGYTFGSGTRLTVV.

V is TRBV29-1 and J is TRBJ1-2; perhaps TRBD1 as D (5 bases). The germline gives CDR1 SQVTM, CDR2 ANQGSEA. This CDR3 has 14 amino acids. Trimming cost V 0 bases and J 5 bases, with 13 bases left between them. The CDR3 loop is CSVEDRDRVYGYTF. In DNA, the CDR3 is TGCAGCGTTGAAGACAGAGACAGAGTTTATGGCTACACCTTC.

This chain uses TRBV27 with TRBJ2-7; D may be TRBD2 (5 bases). CDR1 MNHEY and CDR2 SMNVEV come from the germline V gene (reference sequence). The CDR3 has 13 amino acids. V shed 5 bases and J shed 3 bases, with 11 bases lying between them. DNA of the CDR3: TGTGCCAGCAGTAGGACGAGCGGCTACGAGCAGTACTTC. Protein: CASSRTSGYEQYF.

The chain links TRBV2 to TRBJ1-6; 8 bases agree with TRBD1. Germline values: CDR1 SNHLY, CDR2 FYNNEI. V trimming: 6 bases; J trimming: 5 bases; junction bases outside the gene matches: 6. The CDR3 covers 15 residues. CDR3 bases: TGTGCCAGCAGGGGTAGACAGGGGAATAATTCACCCCTCCACTTT. Its protein is CASRGRQGNNSPLHF.

The J gene is TRBJ2-2, the V gene TRBV7-7, with 7 positions matching TRBD1. With V trimmed by 5 bases and J by 0 bases, 6 bases remained unmatched. The CDR3 runs 16 residues. Looked up from germline, CDR1 is SSHAT and CDR2 is FNYEAQ (reference sequence). The CDR3 nucleotides are TGTGCCAGCAGCCAAGACAGGGCCCCGAACACCGGGGAGCTGTTTTTT. As protein: CASSQDRAPNTGELFF.

V gene TRBV18 combines with J gene TRBJ2-2, with D perhaps given as TRBD1 or TRBD2 (6 bases each). The V gene's germline CDR1 is KGHSH and CDR2 LQKENI. This CDR3 is built from 10 residues. Trimming cost V 5 bases and J 15 bases, with 10 bases left between them. The CDR3: CASSDRRVFF. The CDR3, as DNA: TGTGCCAGCTCAGACAGGAGGGTGTTTTTT. The whole variable domain, remainder taken from reference TRBV18 and TRBJ2-2, is NAGVMQNPRHLVRRRGQEARLRCSPMKGHSHVYWYRQLPEEGLKFMVYLQKENIIDESGMPKERFSAEFPKEGPSILRIQQVVRGDSAAYFCASSDRRVFFGEGSRLTVL.

Comment on this clone: This CDR3 is also generated by other DNA sequences in the sample. The V gene is TRBV19, the J gene TRBJ2-2; the D gene is possibly TRBD2 (5 bases). Trimming stripped 3 bases from V and 3 bases from J, with 8 bases between. Germline values: CDR1 LNHDA, CDR2 SQIVND (reference sequence). The CDR3 loop spans 14 amino acids. The DNA for the CDR3 is TGTGCCAGTAGTATTAGAGGGTACACCGGGGAGCTGTTTTTT. Its translation: CASSIRGYTGELFF.

The chain uses TRBV4-1 and TRBJ2-1; 9 positions match TRBD1. This CDR3 spans 19 amino acids. After removal of 1 base from V and 0 bases from J, the junction contained 10 bases not matched to a gene. The germline gives CDR1 MGHRA, CDR2 YSYEKL. As DNA, the CDR3 is TGCGCCAGCAGCCAAGTTCCGACAGGGACAGGGCTCTCCTACAATGAGCAGTTCTTC. Residues: CASSQVPTGTGLSYNEQFF.

The V call is TRBV5-4, the J call TRBJ2-2; D remains unclear. Trimming pared 2 bases from V and 0 bases from J, leaving 8 bases between. The germline V gene encodes CDR1 SGHNT and CDR2 YYREEE (reference sequence). The CDR3 extends over 15 amino acids. The chain's CDR3 is CASSFLSTNTGELFF. The CDR3 DNA follows: TGTGCCAGCAGCTTTTTGTCCACGAACACCGGGGAGCTGTTTTTT.

The chain uses TRBV15 and TRBJ1-1; no reliable D call. Trimming removed 1 base from V and 1 base from J, with 7 bases in between. CDR1 LNHNV and CDR2 YYDKDF come from the germline V gene (reference sequence). CDR3 size: 14 residues. The CDR3 DNA follows: TGTGCCACCAGCAGAGGCTTCACGAACACTGAAGCTTTCTTT. This translates into CATSRGFTNTEAFF.

This clone has a single count. This sequence joins TRBV18 and TRBJ2-1; D gene uncertain. This CDR3 spans 11 amino acids. Germline V gene data show CDR1 as KGHSH and CDR2 as LQKENI. The ends were cut back, 3 bases at V and 8 bases at J, with 5 bases in the middle. The CDR3 is CASSPIDEQFF. CDR3 nucleotides: TGTGCCAGCTCACCTATCGATGAGCAGTTCTTC.

V usage is TRBV19 and J usage is TRBJ1-6; D ambiguous. CDR1 is LNHDA, CDR2 SQIVND, per germline (reference sequence). This CDR3 spans 12 amino acids. V shed 3 bases and J shed 12 bases, with 9 bases lying between them. CDR3 region: CASSMTAGPLHF. CDR3 DNA sequence: TGTGCCAGTAGTATGACGGCGGGACCCCTCCACTTT.

The sample holds one count of this clone. The CDR3 bases are TGTGCCAGCTCAACCTCCTACAATGAGCAGTTCTTC. Translated, it gives CASSTSYNEQFF. V is TRBV18 and J is TRBJ2-1; D is ambiguous. The CDR3 spans 12 residues. V lost 5 bases to trimming and J lost 0 bases, with 2 bases between them. CDR1 and CDR2 (germline): KGHSH, LQKENI.

J is TRBJ1-5 and V is TRBV5-6, with 8 bases fitting TRBD1. J lost 5 bases, V lost 4 bases, and 8 bases had no gene match. Germline V gene data show CDR1 as SGHDT and CDR2 as YYEEEE. There are 15 residues in the CDR3. The CDR3 nucleotides read TGTGCCAGCAGCATTTGGGACAGGCCTTATCAGCCCCAGCATTTT. Translation gives CASSIWDRPYQPQHF.